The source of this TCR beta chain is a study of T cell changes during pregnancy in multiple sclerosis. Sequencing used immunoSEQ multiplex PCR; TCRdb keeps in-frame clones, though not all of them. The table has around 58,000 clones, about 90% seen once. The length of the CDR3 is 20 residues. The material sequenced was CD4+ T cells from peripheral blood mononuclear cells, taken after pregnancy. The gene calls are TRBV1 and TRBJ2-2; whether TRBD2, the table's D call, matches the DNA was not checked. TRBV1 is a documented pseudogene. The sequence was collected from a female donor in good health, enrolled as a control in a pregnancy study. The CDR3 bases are TGCACCAGCAGCCAAGTTTTATGGACTAGCGGGGGGGGATGCACCGGGGAGCTGTTTTTT. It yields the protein CTSSQVLWTSGGGCTGELFF.